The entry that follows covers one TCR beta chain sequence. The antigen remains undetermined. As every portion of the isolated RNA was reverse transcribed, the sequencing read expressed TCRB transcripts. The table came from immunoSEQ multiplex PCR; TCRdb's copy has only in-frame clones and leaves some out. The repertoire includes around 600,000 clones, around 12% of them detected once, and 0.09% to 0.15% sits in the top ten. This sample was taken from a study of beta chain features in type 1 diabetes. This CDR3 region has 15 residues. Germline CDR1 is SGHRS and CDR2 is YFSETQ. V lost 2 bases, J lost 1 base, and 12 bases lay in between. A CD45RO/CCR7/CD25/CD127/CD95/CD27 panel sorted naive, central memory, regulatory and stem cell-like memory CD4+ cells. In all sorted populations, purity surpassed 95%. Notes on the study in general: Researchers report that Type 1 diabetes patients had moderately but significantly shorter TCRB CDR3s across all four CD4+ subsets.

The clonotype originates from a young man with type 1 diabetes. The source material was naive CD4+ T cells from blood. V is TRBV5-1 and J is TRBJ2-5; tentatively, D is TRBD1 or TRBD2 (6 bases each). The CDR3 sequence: CASSFLKGGQETQYF. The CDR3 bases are TGCGCCAGCAGCTTCCTGAAGGGGGGCCAAGAGACCCAGTACTTC.